These 4 T cell receptor beta chains came from one sample sequenced in a study of T cell changes during pregnancy in multiple sclerosis. The assay was immunoSEQ multiplex PCR, and TCRdb's table has in-frame clones only and misses some. The table has about 61,000 clones, 93% seen once. This specimen consisted of CD8+ T cells from peripheral blood mononuclear cells, obtained in the third trimester of pregnancy. The receptors shown here come from a female donor with multiple sclerosis, enrolled in a pregnancy study.

The V and J genes are TRBV27 and TRBJ1-1; 9 positions agree with TRBD1. Germline CDR1 is MNHEY and CDR2 is SMNVEV (reference sequence). Trimming took 8 bases from V and 5 from J; bases not matched to a gene: 9. The CDR3 is 14 residues long. This chain's CDR3 is CASGTQGARTEAFF. CDR3 bases: TGTGCCAGCGGAACACAGGGGGCGCGGACTGAAGCTTTCTTT.

V gene TRBV7-8 combines with J gene TRBJ2-7, with a tentative D call TRBD1 (9 bases). Germline CDR1 reads SGHVS; CDR2 reads FQNEAQ. Trimming stripped 2 bases from V and 3 bases from J, with 20 bases between. The CDR3 covers 17 residues. Written as DNA, the CDR3 is TGTGCCAGCAGCTTACGGGGGGGGACAGGGCGAAACTACGAGCAGTACTTC. It encodes CASSLRGGTGRNYEQYF. The whole variable domain, filled in from reference TRBV7-8 and TRBJ2-7, reads GAGVSQSPRYKVAKRGQDVALRCDPISGHVSLFWYQQALGQGPEFLTYFQNEAQLDKSGLPSDRFFAERPEGSVSTLKIQRTQQEDSAVYLCASSLRGGTGRNYEQYFGPGTRLTVT.

The chain recombines TRBV19 with TRBJ1-2; tentative D call: TRBD1 (6 bases). V lost 4 bases to trimming and J lost 0 bases, with 12 bases between them. The CDR3 covers 15 residues. Germline V gene data show CDR1 as LNHDA and CDR2 as SQIVND (reference sequence). The CDR3 sequence is CASSTSGASNYGYTF. CDR3 nucleotide sequence: TGTGCCAGTAGTACGTCAGGGGCTTCTAACTATGGCTACACCTTC.

V usage is TRBV12-5 and J usage is TRBJ2-1; TRBD2 matches 11 bases. CDR1 is LGHNT and CDR2 is FRNRAP in the germline V gene. The CDR3 covers 14 residues. With 7 bases clipped from V and 6 bases from J, the junction kept 5 bases outside the gene matches. The CDR3 bases are TGTGCTAGTGCCCCAGGGACTAGCGGCAATGAGCAGTTCTTC. Its protein product is CASAPGTSGNEQFF.